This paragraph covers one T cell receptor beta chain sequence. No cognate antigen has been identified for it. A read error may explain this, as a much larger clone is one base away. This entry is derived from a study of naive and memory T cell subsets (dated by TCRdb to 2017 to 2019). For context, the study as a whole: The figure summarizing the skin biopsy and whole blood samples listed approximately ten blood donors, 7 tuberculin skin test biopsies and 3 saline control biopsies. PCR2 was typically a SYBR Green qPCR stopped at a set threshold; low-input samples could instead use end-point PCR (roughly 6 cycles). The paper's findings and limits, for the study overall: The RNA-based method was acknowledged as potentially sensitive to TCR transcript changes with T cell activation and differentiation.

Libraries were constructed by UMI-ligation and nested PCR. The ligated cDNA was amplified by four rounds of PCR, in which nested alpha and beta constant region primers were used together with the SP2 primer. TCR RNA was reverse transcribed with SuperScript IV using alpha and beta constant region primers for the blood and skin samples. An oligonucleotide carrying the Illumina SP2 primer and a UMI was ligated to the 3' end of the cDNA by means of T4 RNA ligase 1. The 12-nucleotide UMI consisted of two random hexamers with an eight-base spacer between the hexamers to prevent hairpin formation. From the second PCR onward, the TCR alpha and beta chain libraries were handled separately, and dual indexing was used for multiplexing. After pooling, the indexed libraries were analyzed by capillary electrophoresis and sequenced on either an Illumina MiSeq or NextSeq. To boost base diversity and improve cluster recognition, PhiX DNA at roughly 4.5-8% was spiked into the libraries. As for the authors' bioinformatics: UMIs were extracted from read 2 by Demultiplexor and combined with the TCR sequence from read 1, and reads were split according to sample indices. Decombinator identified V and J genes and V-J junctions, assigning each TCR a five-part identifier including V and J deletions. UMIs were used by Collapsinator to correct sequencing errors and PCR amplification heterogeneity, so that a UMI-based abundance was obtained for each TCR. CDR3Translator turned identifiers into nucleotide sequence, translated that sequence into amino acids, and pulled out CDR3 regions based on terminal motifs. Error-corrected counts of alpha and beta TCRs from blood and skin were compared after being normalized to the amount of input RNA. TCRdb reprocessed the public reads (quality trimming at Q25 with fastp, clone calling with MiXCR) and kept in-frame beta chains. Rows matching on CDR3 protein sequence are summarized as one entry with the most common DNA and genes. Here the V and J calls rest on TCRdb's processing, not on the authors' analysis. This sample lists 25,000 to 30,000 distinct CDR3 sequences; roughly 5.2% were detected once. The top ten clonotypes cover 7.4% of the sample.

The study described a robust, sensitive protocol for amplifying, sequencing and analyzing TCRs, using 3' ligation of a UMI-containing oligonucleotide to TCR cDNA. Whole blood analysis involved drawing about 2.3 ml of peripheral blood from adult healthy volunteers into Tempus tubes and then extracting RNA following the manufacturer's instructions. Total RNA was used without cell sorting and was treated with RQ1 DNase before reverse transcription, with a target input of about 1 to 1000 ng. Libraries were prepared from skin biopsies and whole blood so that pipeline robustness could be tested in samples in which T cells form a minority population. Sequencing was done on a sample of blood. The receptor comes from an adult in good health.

The CDR3 here reads CAGSFSGTSGYNEQFF. The DNA sequence is given as TGTGCCGGCAGCTTTTCCGGGACTAGCGGCTACAATGAGCAGTTCTTC. The V and J segments used are TRBV7-2 and TRBJ2-1, with TRBD2 identical over 11 junction bases. For CDR1 and CDR2, the germline V gene lists SGHTA and FQGNSA. Including the terminal cysteine and phenylalanine, the CDR3 comprises 16 residues. Only the CDR3 DNA stays, 48 bases, in frame from base 1.